The next 15 T cell receptor beta chains were all read from a single sample in a study of T cell changes during pregnancy in multiple sclerosis. This table comes from immunoSEQ multiplex PCR, and its TCRdb copy is limited to in-frame clones, with some not included. The table has 38,000 or so clones, about 92% seen once; the top ten hold just over 0.4%. The source was CD4+ T cells from peripheral blood mononuclear cells, collected in the first trimester of pregnancy. The source is a female donor with multiple sclerosis, enrolled in a pregnancy study.

The V and J genes are TRBV19 and TRBJ2-3; the D gene is possibly TRBD2 (7 bases). With 3 bases removed from V and 2 bases from J, the gap between germline ends came to 9 bases. Germline assignment: CDR1 LNHDA and CDR2 SQIVND (reference sequence). The CDR3 runs to 14 residues. CDR3 amino acids: CASSIAGATDTQYF. CDR3 nucleotides: TGTGCCAGTAGTATTGCGGGGGCCACAGATACGCAGTATTTT.

The V and J genes are TRBV29-1 and TRBJ2-2; D perhaps matches TRBD1 (5 bases). Germline CDR1 is SQVTM and CDR2 is ANQGSEA. This CDR3 has 14 amino acids. Trimming shortened V by 3 bases and J by 5 bases, and 13 bases separated the two germline ends. The CDR3 sequence is CSVEGQGATGELFF. CDR3 DNA sequence: TGCAGCGTTGAGGGGCAGGGTGCAACCGGGGAGCTGTTTTTT.

The CDR3 here is CASSFTGLARSYEQYF. CDR3 in DNA: TGTGCCAGCAGTTTTACCGGACTAGCTCGGTCCTACGAGCAGTACTTC. J is TRBJ2-7 and V is TRBV27, with TRBD2 matching over 8 bases. Germline V gene data show CDR1 as MNHEY and CDR2 as SMNVEV (reference sequence). The CDR3 length is 16 residues. Germline trimming cut 3 bases from V and 1 base from J; bases unmatched to any gene: 8.

This sequence joins TRBV2 and TRBJ1-2; 9 nucleotides match TRBD1. The J segment lost 8 bases and the V segment lost 10 bases, leaving 8 bases of the junction unmatched. Germline-derived CDR1 and CDR2 are SNHLY and FYNNEI. The length of the CDR3 is 12 residues. CDR3 region: CATRGQGGGYTF. The CDR3 nucleotides read TGTGCCACCAGGGGACAGGGAGGAGGCTACACCTTC.

The chain links TRBV28 to TRBJ2-3, with 8 bases matching TRBD2. The CDR3 has 15 residues. With 5 bases clipped from V and 6 bases from J, the junction kept 10 bases outside the gene matches. The V gene's germline CDR1 is MDHEN and CDR2 SYDVKM. CDR3 in amino acids: CASSRSGSSGDTQYF. The DNA of the CDR3 is TGTGCCAGCAGTCGGAGCGGGAGTTCGGGGGATACGCAGTATTTT.

This chain joins TRBV2 and TRBJ1-1; tentatively, D is TRBD1 (5 bases). This CDR3 has 12 amino acids. The V end lost 6 bases, the J end lost 11 bases, and 16 bases lay between the germline ends. In germline, CDR1 is SNHLY, CDR2 FYNNEI. The CDR3 reads CASRLQGRWAFF. The CDR3 DNA follows: TGTGCCAGCAGGCTTCAGGGTCGCTGGGCTTTCTTT.

The genes are TRBV5-1 and TRBJ1-5; possible D gene TRBD1, 5 bases. In germline, CDR1 is SGHRS, CDR2 YFSETQ. Trimming removed 4 bases at V and 3 bases at J, with 17 bases between. This CDR3 contains 16 residues. The CDR3 is CASSPRGGEDNQPQHF. As DNA, the CDR3 is TGCGCCAGCAGCCCCCGGGGGGGAGAAGACAATCAGCCCCAGCATTTT.

In its sample, this clone was seen once. The rearrangement joins TRBV5-1 to TRBJ1-1; tentatively, D is TRBD1 (6 bases). There are 13 residues in the CDR3. V was pared by 5 bases and J by 1 base, with 9 bases between. Germline CDR1 SGHRS, CDR2 YFSETQ. The CDR3, as DNA: TGCGCCAGCAGTTTACAGGGGAACACTGAAGCTTTCTTT. The encoded protein is CASSLQGNTEAFF.

The V call is TRBV7-8, the J call TRBJ1-3; D remains ambiguous. CDR1 and CDR2 (germline): SGHVS, FQNEAQ. This CDR3 has 13 residues. With 5 bases removed from V and 3 bases from J, the gap between germline ends came to 8 bases. For the CDR3, the DNA is TGTGCCAGCAGCACAACTAATGGAAACACCATATATTTT. This encodes CASSTTNGNTIYF.

This chain links TRBV15 with TRBJ2-2; D gene uncertain. The germline V gene encodes CDR1 LNHNV and CDR2 YYDKDF (reference sequence). The CDR3 has 15 residues. The V and J ends lost 4 bases and 0 bases respectively, with 9 bases between them. CDR3 residues: CATSITATNTGELFF. The CDR3 DNA reads TGTGCCACCAGCATAACAGCTACGAACACCGGGGAGCTGTTTTTT.

The CDR3 sequence is CASSIGTGNYGYTF. The CDR3 DNA reads as TGTGCCAGCAGTATCGGGACAGGGAACTATGGCTACACCTTC. The chain has TRBV6-1 and TRBJ1-2; 9 bases are a match to TRBD1. The germline V gene has CDR1 MNHNS and CDR2 SASEGT. V lost 5 bases, J lost 2 bases, and 3 bases stayed unmatched. The CDR3 runs 14 residues.

The rearrangement links TRBV9 to TRBJ2-7; no definite D call. Trimming removed 4 bases from V and 6 bases from J, with 11 bases in between. Germline V gene lookup returns CDR1 SGDLS and CDR2 YYNGEE. The CDR3 runs 12 residues. CDR3 protein: CASSQPTGEQYF. The CDR3 DNA follows: TGTGCCAGCAGCCAACCGACGGGCGAGCAGTACTTC. The variable domain in full, with the rest retrieved from reference TRBV9 and TRBJ2-7, is DSGVTQTPKHLITATGQRVTLRCSPRSGDLSVYWYQQSLDQGLQFLIQYYNGEERAKGNILERFSAQQFPDLHSELNLSSLELGDSALYFCASSQPTGEQYFGPGTRLTVT.

The chain recombines TRBV18 with TRBJ1-1; maybe TRBD1 (5 bases). Germline V CDR1 and CDR2: KGHSH, LQKENI. Trimming pared 4 bases from V and 0 bases from J, leaving 12 bases between. There are 15 residues in the CDR3. CDR3 residues: CASSLRQSMNTEAFF. The CDR3 region has the DNA TGTGCCAGCTCACTTCGACAGTCCATGAACACTGAAGCTTTCTTT.

The chain recombines TRBV5-1 with TRBJ2-1; TRBD2 agrees at 11 bases. Trimming cost V 4 bases and J 4 bases; bases outside gene matches: 4. The CDR3 extends over 15 amino acids. Germline CDR1 SGHRS, CDR2 YFSETQ. The CDR3 loop is CASSDGTSGYNEQFF. CDR3 in DNA: TGCGCCAGCAGCGACGGGACTAGCGGTTACAATGAGCAGTTCTTC.

V gene TRBV11-1 combines with J gene TRBJ2-7; 12 positions match TRBD2. The CDR3 has 18 amino acids. Germline V lookup: CDR1 SGHAT, CDR2 FQDESV (reference sequence). V shed 3 bases, J shed 3 bases, and the junction held 12 bases outside the gene matches. The CDR3 DNA reads as TGTGCCAGCAGCTTTGCGGAACTAGCGGGAGGTGGGCGCTACGAGCAGTACTTC. Its protein is CASSFAELAGGGRYEQYF.